The clone carrying this T cell receptor beta chain was picked up a small number of times. Its antigen is not known. Germline V gene sequence: CDR1 GTSNPN, CDR2 SVGIG (reference sequence). Trimming cost V 0 bases and J 6 bases; bases outside gene matches: 7. The CDR3 is made up of 15 amino acids. The repertoire was sequenced with immunoSEQ multiplex PCR; TCRdb's copy has only in-frame clones and lacks some. The sample records over 110,000 clones, about nine tenths being singletons. The study drew the donors from its roughly 120-subject validation cohort, separate from the 666-subject first cohort. The data originate from a study of cytomegalovirus exposure and HLA in healthy donors. Findings and caveats of the study: Cytomegalovirus status, reportedly, was diagnosed with high specificity and sensitivity by the classifier. Most TCRs appeared rarely, but some public TCRs recurred in many donors. According to the study, about 180 TCR beta chains were cytomegalovirus-associated.

Sequencing was performed on PBMCs. The origin of this receptor is a man between 18 and 35 years old in good health and CMV-seronegative. The chain is built from TRBV30 and TRBJ2-7; 11 bases line up with TRBD2. CDR3 sequence (DNA): TGTGCCTGGAGTGTAATAGCGGGAGGGCCATCCGAGCAGTACTTC. Translation: CAWSVIAGGPSEQYF.